A selection of T cell receptor beta chains follows, all from one sample in a study of blood T cell repertoires in COVID-19. Generated by immunoSEQ multiplex PCR, the TCRdb table keeps only in-frame clones and is missing some. The sample consists of 40,000 to 60,000 clones, over 65% of them appearing once. The sequenced sample consisted of peripheral blood. The receptors derive from a woman aged 60-70 years with acute or convalescent COVID-19. The CDR3 runs from the conserved cysteine through the conserved F or W. A D gene is named only where the DNA matches it firmly. Expanded clones are given a class, and other clones once, few, many or no size at all.

v_call	j_call	clone_size	d_call	cdr3_nt	cdr3_aa
TRBV4-3	TRBJ2-7	NA	TRBD1	TGCGCCAGCAGCCAAGGACCGGGACAGGTTTACGAGCAGTACTTC	CASSQGPGQVYEQYF
TRBV3-1/TRBV3-2	TRBJ2-7	NA	TRBD2	TGTGCCAGCAGCTTAAAGACTAGCGGGGGGAGTGAGCAGTACTTC	CASSLKTSGGSEQYF
TRBV5-1	TRBJ2-2	NA	NA	TGCGCCAGCAGCTTGGACGGCGGGCCCGGGGAGCTGTTTTTT	CASSLDGGPGELFF
TRBV15	TRBJ1-5	few	TRBD1	TGTGCCACCAGCACCCGGACAGGATATAGCAATCAGCCCCAGCATTTT	CATSTRTGYSNQPQHF
TRBV12-3/TRBV12-4	TRBJ2-3	NA	TRBD2	TGTGCCAGCAGCCTTAGCGGGACAGATACGCAGTATTTT	CASSLSGTDTQYF
TRBV10-3	TRBJ2-1	NA	NA	TGTGCCATCAGTTTAGCGGCGAGCTCCTACAATGAGCAGTTCTTC	CAISLAASSYNEQFF
TRBV5-4	TRBJ2-2	NA	TRBD1	TGTGCCAGCAGCTGGGGACAGGGTGTAGGGGAGCTGTTTTTT	CASSWGQGVGELFF
TRBV6-5	TRBJ1-5	NA	TRBD1	TGTGCCAGCAGTTACATAGGGGGCGGGCAGCCCCAGCATTTT	CASSYIGGGQPQHF
TRBV7-2	TRBJ2-5	NA	TRBD2	TGTGCCAGCAGCTTGGGAAGCGGGAGCCGAAGCTACCAAGAGACCCAGTACTTC	CASSLGSGSRSYQETQYF
TRBV4-1	TRBJ2-7	NA	NA	TGCGCCAGCAGCCAAGCATACCAGGTCCCCGAGCAGTACTTC	CASSQAYQVPEQYF
TRBV5-1	TRBJ1-5	NA	TRBD1	TGCGCCAGCAGCGTGGGGGACAGGGAAGGCAATCAGCCCCAGCATTTT	CASSVGDREGNQPQHF
TRBV7-3	TRBJ1-3	NA	NA	TGTGCCAGCAGCCCCGACGGAGGGGCTGGAAACACCATATATTTT	CASSPDGGAGNTIYF
TRBV5-5	TRBJ2-2	NA	NA	TGTGCCAGCAGCCCCTCCGCCGGGGAGCTGTTTTTT	CASSPSAGELFF
TRBV7-8	TRBJ1-5	few	TRBD1	TGTGCCAGCAGCCGAGCCGGGACAGGGGGCAATCAGCCCCAGCATTTT	CASSRAGTGGNQPQHF
TRBV7-9	TRBJ2-3	NA	TRBD2	TGTGCCAGCAGCGGGACTAGCGGGGGCCCTAGCACAGATACGCAGTATTTT	CASSGTSGGPSTDTQYF
TRBV5-1	TRBJ2-3	NA	TRBD2	TGCGCCAGCAGCTTGCGGCTAGCGGGGGGACCGACAGATACGCAGTATTTT	CASSLRLAGGPTDTQYF
TRBV5-1	TRBJ2-2	NA	TRBD1	TGCGCCAGCAGCTTGGGGCATAGACAGGGGTTGTTTACCGGGGAGCTGTTTTTT	CASSLGHRQGLFTGELFF
TRBV5-4	TRBJ1-1	NA	NA	TGTGCCAGCAGCAATCGCGGGAACACTGAAGCTTTCTTT	CASSNRGNTEAFF
TRBV7-8	TRBJ2-2	NA	TRBD2	TGTGCCAGCAGCTTAGGACTAGCGGGAGATGGCGGGGAGCTGTTTTTT	CASSLGLAGDGGELFF
TRBV6-6	TRBJ2-3	NA	TRBD2	TGTGCCAGCAGTCTGGGGGGACTAGCGGGTTTCACAGATACGCAGTATTTT	CASSLGGLAGFTDTQYF
TRBV7-9	TRBJ2-7	NA	TRBD1	TGTGCCAGCAGCTCCCCTCCTGGACAGGGGCGGGGGAAAGAGCAGTACTTC	CASSSPPGQGRGKEQYF
TRBV4-1	TRBJ2-7	few	TRBD2	TGCGCCAGCAGCCCAAGCGGGGCCAGCTCCTACGAGCAGTACTTC	CASSPSGASSYEQYF
TRBV6-5	TRBJ2-7	NA	TRBD2	TGTGCCAGCAGTTACTCGAATAGCGGGGGGTTATACGAGCAGTACTTC	CASSYSNSGGLYEQYF
TRBV2	TRBJ1-1	NA	NA	TGTGCCAGCAAAGCGCAGTCGAACACTGAAGCTTTCTTT	CASKAQSNTEAFF
TRBV5-6	TRBJ1-2	few	NA	TGTGCCAGCAGCTTGGACAGGGCTCATGGCTACACCTTC	CASSLDRAHGYTF
TRBV5-4	TRBJ1-6	once	NA	TGTGCCAGCAGCTCCGGAGCGGGGCGCAGCTCCTATAATTCACCCCTCCACTTT	CASSSGAGRSSYNSPLHF
TRBV5-6	TRBJ1-1	NA	NA	TGTGCCAGCAGCTTGGGATACAATGAAGCTTTCTTT	CASSLGYNEAFF
TRBV7-2	TRBJ2-7	NA	TRBD2	TGTGCCAGCAGCGTTAGCGGGAGGGCCGCCGAGCAGTACTTC	CASSVSGRAAEQYF
TRBV18	TRBJ2-5	few	TRBD2	TGTGCCAGCTCACGAGAAATAGCGGGGGGCCAAGAGACCCAGTACTTC	CASSREIAGGQETQYF
TRBV13	TRBJ2-1	NA	TRBD2	TGTGCCAGCAGCTTTCTAGCGGGAGGCTACAATGAGCAGTTCTTC	CASSFLAGGYNEQFF
TRBV3-1/TRBV3-2	TRBJ1-1	NA	TRBD1	TGTGCCAGCAGCCAGGCTGGGACAGGGGGCTTCGTGAACACTGAAGCTTTCTTT	CASSQAGTGGFVNTEAFF
TRBV7-8	TRBJ1-3	NA	NA	TGTGCCAGCAGCTTTGTAGAGAGCTACTCTGGAAACACCATATATTTT	CASSFVESYSGNTIYF
TRBV11-3	TRBJ2-1	NA	TRBD2	TGTGCCAGCAGCAACCTAGCGGGAGGATACAATGAGCAGTTCTTC	CASSNLAGGYNEQFF
TRBV5-1	TRBJ2-5	NA	TRBD2	TGCGCCAGCAGACAAGGACTAGCGGGAGGGGAGACCCAGTACTTC	CASRQGLAGGETQYF
TRBV5-6	TRBJ1-1	NA	NA	TGTGCCAGCAGCTTGGGGACAATCACTGAAGCTTTCTTT	CASSLGTITEAFF
TRBV5-1	TRBJ1-6	few	TRBD1	TGCGCCAGCAGCTTACAGGGGAATAATTCACCCCTCCACTTT	CASSLQGNNSPLHF
TRBV10-3	TRBJ1-1	NA	TRBD1	TGTGCCATCAGGGGACAGGGGGGGGCGAACACTGAAGCTTTCTTT	CAIRGQGGANTEAFF
TRBV5-6	TRBJ2-7	once	NA	TGTGCCAGCAGCCCTTTCCGGACAGCTGTCATCTACGAGCAGTACTTC	CASSPFRTAVIYEQYF
TRBV9	TRBJ1-3	NA	NA	TGTGCCAGCAGCAATGCGGGGGACTCTGGAAACACCATATATTTT	CASSNAGDSGNTIYF
TRBV9	TRBJ2-1	NA	NA	TGTGCCAGCAGCGTAGGCGCAGGCTACAATGAGCAGTTCTTC	CASSVGAGYNEQFF
TRBV7-2	TRBJ2-1	NA	TRBD1	TGTGCCAGCAGCTTAGAGGGGGCGCGCGAGCAGTTCTTC	CASSLEGAREQFF
TRBV27	TRBJ1-6	NA	NA	TGTGCCAGCAGTGTTAGGGGTGGGCCCCTCCACTTT	CASSVRGGPLHF
TRBV5-6	TRBJ1-2	few	NA	TGTGCCAGCAGCGGGAGGAGCGGCTATGGCTACACCTTC	CASSGRSGYGYTF
TRBV7-9	TRBJ2-2	NA	TRBD1	TGTGCCAGCAGCCACGGGACGGGACAGAGAAACACCGGGGAGCTGTTTTTT	CASSHGTGQRNTGELFF
TRBV13	TRBJ2-7	NA	NA	TGTGCCAGCAGCTCCTCCCGCCCGGGAACGGGATCATACGAGCAGTACTTC	CASSSSRPGTGSYEQYF
TRBV11-3	TRBJ2-7	NA	NA	TGTGCCAGCAGCGATGAGACTAGTTCCTACGAGCAGTACTTC	CASSDETSSYEQYF
TRBV11-2	TRBJ2-5	NA	TRBD1	TGTGCCAGCAGCCCGACAGGGGGTCAAGAGACCCAGTACTTC	CASSPTGGQETQYF
TRBV29-1	TRBJ2-5	NA	TRBD2	TGCAGCGTTGGAGCGGGGCTAGCGGGAGGGTTACAGACCCAGTACTTC	CSVGAGLAGGLQTQYF
TRBV25-1	TRBJ2-4	NA	NA	TGTGCCAGCAGCCCCAGCCTACGTCGGGGGGCGGGAAACATTCAGTACTTC	CASSPSLRRGAGNIQYF
TRBV2	TRBJ2-2	NA	NA	TGTGCCAGCAGTGAAATGGCCGGCGGCACCGGGGAGCTGTTTTTT	CASSEMAGGTGELFF
TRBV11-2	TRBJ2-5	NA	NA	TGTGCCAGCAGCTTAATTGGCGGGACCCAGTACTTC	CASSLIGGTQYF
TRBV10-3	TRBJ1-2	NA	NA	TGTGCCATCAGTGAGTCGGGGCGTCCGCCTAACTATGGCTACACCTTC	CAISESGRPPNYGYTF
TRBV6-5	TRBJ2-1	once	TRBD1	TGTGCCAGCAGTTACTTGGGACAGGACAATGAGCAGTTCTTC	CASSYLGQDNEQFF